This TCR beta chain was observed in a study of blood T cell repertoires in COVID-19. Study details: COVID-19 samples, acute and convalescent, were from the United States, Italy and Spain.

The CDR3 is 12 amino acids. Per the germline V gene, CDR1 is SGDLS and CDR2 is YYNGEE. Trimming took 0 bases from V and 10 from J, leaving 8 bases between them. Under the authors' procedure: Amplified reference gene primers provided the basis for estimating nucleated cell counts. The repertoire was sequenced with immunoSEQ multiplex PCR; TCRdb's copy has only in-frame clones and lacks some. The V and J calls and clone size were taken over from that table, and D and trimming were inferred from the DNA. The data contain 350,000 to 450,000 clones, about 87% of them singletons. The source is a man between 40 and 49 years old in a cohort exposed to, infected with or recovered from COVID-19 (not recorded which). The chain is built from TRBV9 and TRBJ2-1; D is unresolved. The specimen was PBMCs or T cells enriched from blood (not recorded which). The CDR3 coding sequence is TGTGCCAGCAGCGTAGGTCGGAGCGAGCAGTTCTTC. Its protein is CASSVGRSEQFF.